The TCR beta chain described here comes from a study of sequential checkpoint blockade in melanoma. Assay: immunoSEQ multiplex PCR; the TCRdb copy retains only in-frame clones and omits some. The sample lists about 13,000 clones; 82% were seen once. CDR1 ENHRY and CDR2 SYGVKD come from the germline V gene. This CDR3 is 16 amino acids long. J was trimmed by 7 bases and V by 2 bases; bases with no gene match: 14. Treatment reported: randomized to nivolumab then ipilimumab (arm A) or the reverse (arm B). PBMC sorting kept live CD3+CD8+ cells without CD19 or CD56. This chain links TRBV10-3 with TRBJ2-7, with TRBD2 matching 7 bases. This TCR derives from a human donor with melanoma. The sequencing used CD8+ T cells sorted from blood (inferred from file names), collected from a patient given nivolumab and ipilimumab in sequence. The CDR3 nucleotides read TGTGCCATCAGTGAGCCTAGTGGGGGGGAACCGTTGGAGCAGTACTTC. This gives the protein CAISEPSGGEPLEQYF.